This TCR beta chain was retrieved from a study of T-cell reconstitution after alpha-beta-depleted transplantation in children. Study-level results: Alpha-beta T cells about two months after transplant reportedly derived from several hundred expanded graft clones. Some patients showed high day-60 TCRbeta diversity, which derived from surviving recipient T cells and thymic progenitors. Newly made T cells mostly supplied T-cell counts and diversity one year after transplant.

This clonotype was recorded at least ten times. The antigen is undetermined. For TCRbeta, the library was prepared with unique molecular identifiers. Each CDR3 protein gets one entry after TCRdb re-called the PCR reads with MiXCR. This table holds approximately 290,000 distinct CDR3 sequences, more than 9% found once. V lost 4 bases and J 5 bases, leaving 7 bases between the germline ends. Germline V CDR1 and CDR2: LGHDT, YNNKEL (reference sequence). The CDR3 is made up of 12 amino acids. The sequencing used peripheral blood, collected 180 days after TCRalphabeta/CD19-depleted stem cell transplant. The rearrangement joins TRBV3-1 to TRBJ2-3; perhaps TRBD1 as D (5 bases). The receptor was derived from a male patient between 2 and 15 years old who had a stem cell transplant for chronic granulomatous disease, so the T cells may come from the graft donor. This chain's CDR3 is CASSRGQDTQYF. The CDR3, as DNA: TGTGCCAGCAGCCGCGGACAAGATACGCAGTATTTT.